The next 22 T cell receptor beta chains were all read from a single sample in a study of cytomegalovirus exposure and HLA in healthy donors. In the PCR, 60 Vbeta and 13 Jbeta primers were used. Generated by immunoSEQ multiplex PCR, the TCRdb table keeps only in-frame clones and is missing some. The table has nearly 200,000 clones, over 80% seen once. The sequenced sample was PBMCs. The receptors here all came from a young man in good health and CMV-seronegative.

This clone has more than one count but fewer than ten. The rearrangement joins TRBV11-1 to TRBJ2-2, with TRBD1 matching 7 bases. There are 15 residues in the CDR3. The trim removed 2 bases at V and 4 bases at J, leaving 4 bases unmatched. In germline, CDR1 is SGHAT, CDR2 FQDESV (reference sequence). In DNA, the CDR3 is TGTGCCAGCAGCTTATTTACAGGGGCCACCGGGGAGCTGTTTTTT. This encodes CASSLFTGATGELFF.

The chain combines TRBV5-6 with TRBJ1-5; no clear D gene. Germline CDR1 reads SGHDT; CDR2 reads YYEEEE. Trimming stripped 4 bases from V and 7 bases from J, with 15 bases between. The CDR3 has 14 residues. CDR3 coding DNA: TGTGCCAGCAGCCGGTTATCAGGTGGGCAGCCCCAGCATTTT. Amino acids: CASSRLSGGQPQHF.

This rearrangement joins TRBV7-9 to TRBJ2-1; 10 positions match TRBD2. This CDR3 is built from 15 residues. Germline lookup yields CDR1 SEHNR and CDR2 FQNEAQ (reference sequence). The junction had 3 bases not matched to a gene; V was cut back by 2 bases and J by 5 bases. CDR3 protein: CASSLRTSGDNEQFF. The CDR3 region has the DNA TGTGCCAGCAGCTTAAGGACTAGCGGAGACAATGAGCAGTTCTTC.

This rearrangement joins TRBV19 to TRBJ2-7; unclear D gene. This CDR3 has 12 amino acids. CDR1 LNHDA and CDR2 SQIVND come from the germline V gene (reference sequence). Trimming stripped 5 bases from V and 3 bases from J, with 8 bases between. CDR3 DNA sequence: TGTGCCAGTAGTGGAACTAACTACGAGCAGTACTTC. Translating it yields CASSGTNYEQYF.

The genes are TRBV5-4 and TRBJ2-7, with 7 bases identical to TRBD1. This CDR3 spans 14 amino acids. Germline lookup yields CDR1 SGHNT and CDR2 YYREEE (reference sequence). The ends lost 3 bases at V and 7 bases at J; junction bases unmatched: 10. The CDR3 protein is CASSYGTDLFEQYF. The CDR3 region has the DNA TGTGCCAGCAGCTACGGGACAGACCTCTTTGAGCAGTACTTC.

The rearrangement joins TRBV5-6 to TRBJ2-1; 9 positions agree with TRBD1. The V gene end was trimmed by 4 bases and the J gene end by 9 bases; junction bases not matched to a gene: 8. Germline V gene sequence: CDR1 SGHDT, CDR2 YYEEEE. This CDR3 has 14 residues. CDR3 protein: CASSINRGRSEQFF. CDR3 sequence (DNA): TGTGCCAGCAGCATAAACAGGGGGCGGAGTGAGCAGTTCTTC.

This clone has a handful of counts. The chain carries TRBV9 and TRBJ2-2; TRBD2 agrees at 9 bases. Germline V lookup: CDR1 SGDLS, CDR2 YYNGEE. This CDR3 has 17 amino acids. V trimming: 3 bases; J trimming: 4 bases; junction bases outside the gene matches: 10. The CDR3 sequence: CASSGGGDRILTGELFF. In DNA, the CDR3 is TGTGCCAGCAGCGGCGGGGGGGACAGAATTCTCACCGGGGAGCTGTTTTTT.

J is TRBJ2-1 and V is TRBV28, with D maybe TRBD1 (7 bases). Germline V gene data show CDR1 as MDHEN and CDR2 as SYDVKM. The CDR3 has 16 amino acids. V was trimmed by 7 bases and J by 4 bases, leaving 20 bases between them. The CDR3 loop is CASTQGGGTWYNEQFF. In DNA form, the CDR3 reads TGTGCCAGCACTCAAGGGGGCGGGACATGGTACAATGAGCAGTTCTTC.

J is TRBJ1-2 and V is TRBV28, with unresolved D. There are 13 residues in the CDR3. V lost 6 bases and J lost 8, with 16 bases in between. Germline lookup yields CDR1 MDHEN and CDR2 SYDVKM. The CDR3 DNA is TGTGCCAGCAGCTCAGGCCTCTTCGAGGGCTACACCTTC. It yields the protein CASSSGLFEGYTF.

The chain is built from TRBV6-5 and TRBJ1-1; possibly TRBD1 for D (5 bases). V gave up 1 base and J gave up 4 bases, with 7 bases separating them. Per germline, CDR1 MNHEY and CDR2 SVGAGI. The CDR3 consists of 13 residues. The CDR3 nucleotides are TGTGCCAGCAGTTACTATACAGGCACTGAAGCTTTCTTT. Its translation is CASSYYTGTEAFF.

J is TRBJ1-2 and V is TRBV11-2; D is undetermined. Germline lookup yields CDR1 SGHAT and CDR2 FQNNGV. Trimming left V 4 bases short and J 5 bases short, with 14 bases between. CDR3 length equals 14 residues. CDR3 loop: CASSSGPSGYGYTF. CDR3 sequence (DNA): TGTGCCAGCAGCTCCGGACCGAGCGGTTATGGCTACACCTTC.

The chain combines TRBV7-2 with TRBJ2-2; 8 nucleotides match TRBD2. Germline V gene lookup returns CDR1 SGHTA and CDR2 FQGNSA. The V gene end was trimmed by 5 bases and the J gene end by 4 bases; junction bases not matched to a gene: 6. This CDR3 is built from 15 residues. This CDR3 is CASSREAGGTGELFF. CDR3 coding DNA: TGTGCCAGCAGCCGCGAGGCGGGGGGCACCGGGGAGCTGTTTTTT.

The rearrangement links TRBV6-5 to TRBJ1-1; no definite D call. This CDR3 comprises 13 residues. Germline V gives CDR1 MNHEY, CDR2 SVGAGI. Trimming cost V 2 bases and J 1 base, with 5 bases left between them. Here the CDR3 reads CASSYSTNTEAFF. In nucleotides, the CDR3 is TGTGCCAGCAGTTACAGCACGAACACTGAAGCTTTCTTT.

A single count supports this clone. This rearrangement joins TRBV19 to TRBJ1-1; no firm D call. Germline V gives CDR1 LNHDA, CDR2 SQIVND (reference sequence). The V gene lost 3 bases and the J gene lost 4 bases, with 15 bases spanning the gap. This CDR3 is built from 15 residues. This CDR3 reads CASSMLAGAGTEAFF. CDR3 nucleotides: TGTGCCAGTAGTATGTTAGCCGGAGCGGGCACTGAAGCTTTCTTT.

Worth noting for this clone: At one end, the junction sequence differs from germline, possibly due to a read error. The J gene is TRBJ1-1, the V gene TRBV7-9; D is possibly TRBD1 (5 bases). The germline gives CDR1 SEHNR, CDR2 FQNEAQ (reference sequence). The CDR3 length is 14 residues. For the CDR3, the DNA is TGTTCCAGCAGCTTGGGGCAGAGTAACACTGAAGCTTTCTTT. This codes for CSSSLGQSNTEAFF.

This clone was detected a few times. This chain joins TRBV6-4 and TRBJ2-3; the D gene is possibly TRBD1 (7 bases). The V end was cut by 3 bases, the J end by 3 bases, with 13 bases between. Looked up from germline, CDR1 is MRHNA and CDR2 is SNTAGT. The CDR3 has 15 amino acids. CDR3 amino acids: CASSEGGGATDTQYF. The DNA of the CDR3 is TGTGCCAGCAGTGAAGGAGGGGGCGCGACAGATACGCAGTATTTT.

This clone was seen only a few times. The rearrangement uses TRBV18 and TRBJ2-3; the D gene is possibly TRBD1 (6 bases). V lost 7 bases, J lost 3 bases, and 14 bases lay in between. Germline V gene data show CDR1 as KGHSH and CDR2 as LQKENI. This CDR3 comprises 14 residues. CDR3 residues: CASLRGTTTDTQYF. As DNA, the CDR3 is TGTGCCAGCTTGAGGGGGACAACTACAGATACGCAGTATTTT.

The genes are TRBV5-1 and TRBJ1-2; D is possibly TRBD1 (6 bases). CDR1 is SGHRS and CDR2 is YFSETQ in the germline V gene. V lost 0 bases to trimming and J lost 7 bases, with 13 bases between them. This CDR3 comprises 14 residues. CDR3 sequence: CASSLDMGAGGYTF. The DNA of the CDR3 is TGCGCCAGCAGCTTGGACATGGGGGCAGGTGGCTACACCTTC.

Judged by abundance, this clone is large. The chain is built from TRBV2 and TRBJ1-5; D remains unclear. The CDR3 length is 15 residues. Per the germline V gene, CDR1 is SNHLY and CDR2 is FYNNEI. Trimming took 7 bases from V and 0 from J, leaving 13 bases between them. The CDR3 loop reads CASTRTGNSNQPQHF. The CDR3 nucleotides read TGTGCCAGCACTAGGACTGGTAATAGCAATCAGCCCCAGCATTTT.

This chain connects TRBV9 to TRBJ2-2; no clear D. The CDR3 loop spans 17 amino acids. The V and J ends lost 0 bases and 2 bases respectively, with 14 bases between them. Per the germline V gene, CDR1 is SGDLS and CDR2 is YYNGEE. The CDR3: CASSVAALVLNTGELFF. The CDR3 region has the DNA TGTGCCAGCAGCGTAGCAGCGTTGGTCCTCAACACCGGGGAGCTGTTTTTT. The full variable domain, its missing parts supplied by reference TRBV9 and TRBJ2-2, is DSGVTQTPKHLITATGQRVTLRCSPRSGDLSVYWYQQSLDQGLQFLIQYYNGEERAKGNILERFSAQQFPDLHSELNLSSLELGDSALYFCASSVAALVLNTGELFFGEGSRLTVL.

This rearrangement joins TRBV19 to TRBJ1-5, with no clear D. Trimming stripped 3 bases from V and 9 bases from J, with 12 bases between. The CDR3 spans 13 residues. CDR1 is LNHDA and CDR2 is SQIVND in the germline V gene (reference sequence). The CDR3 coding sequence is TGTGCCAGTAGTATGGGCAACGTCTTGCCCCAGCATTTT. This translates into CASSMGNVLPQHF.

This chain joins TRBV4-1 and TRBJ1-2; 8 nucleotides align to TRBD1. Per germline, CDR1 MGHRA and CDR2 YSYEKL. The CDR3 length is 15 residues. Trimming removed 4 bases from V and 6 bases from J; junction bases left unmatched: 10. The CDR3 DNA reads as TGCGCCAGCAGCCCTCTCCCTGGACAGGGTAATGGCTACACCTTC. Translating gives CASSPLPGQGNGYTF.